A selection of T cell receptor beta chains follows, all from one sample in a study of blood T cell repertoires in COVID-19. Repertoires were generated with immunoSEQ multiplex PCR, while TCRdb's copy carries only in-frame clones and drops some. The sample lists 250,000 or so clones; 75% to 95% were seen once. The sample consisted of PBMCs or T cells enriched from blood (not recorded which). Every receptor here comes from a man aged 40-55 years who had been exposed to COVID-19. CDR3s include the opening cysteine and the closing phenylalanine or tryptophan. Each record gives: V gene, J gene, D gene, clone size, CDR3 DNA, CDR3 protein. A D gene is named only where the DNA matches it firmly. Not all rows give a size; the values are once, few, many and, for expanded clones, a class.

V gene: TRBV5-6; J gene: TRBJ1-3; D gene: -; clone size: -; CDR3 DNA: TGTGCCAGCAGTCCGGGAGCAGGAAACACCATATATTTT; CDR3 protein: CASSPGAGNTIYF
V gene: TRBV18; J gene: TRBJ1-5; D gene: -; clone size: once; CDR3 DNA: TGTGCCAGCTCACCGCAGGGGAGGGGAGGTCAGCCCCAGCATTTT; CDR3 protein: CASSPQGRGGQPQHF
V gene: TRBV28; J gene: TRBJ2-2; D gene: -; clone size: -; CDR3 DNA: TGTGCCAGCAGTTTATTTTCGGACAGTTGGACCGGGGAGCTGTTTTTT; CDR3 protein: CASSLFSDSWTGELFF
V gene: TRBV7-3; J gene: TRBJ2-7; D gene: TRBD2; clone size: few; CDR3 DNA: TGTGCCAGCGGGACTAGTCGTGACCACGAGCAGTACTTC; CDR3 protein: CASGTSRDHEQYF
V gene: TRBV11-2; J gene: TRBJ2-2; D gene: TRBD2; clone size: few; CDR3 DNA: TGTGCCAGCAGCCGGGAGGAGGTTGGCACCGGGGAGCTGTTTTTT; CDR3 protein: CASSREEVGTGELFF
V gene: TRBV5-4; J gene: TRBJ1-5; D gene: -; clone size: -; CDR3 DNA: TGTGCCAGCAGCTTGGATAACTGGCCGGGGGGAGTTCTTAATCAGCCCCAGCATTTT; CDR3 protein: CASSLDNWPGGVLNQPQHF
V gene: TRBV18; J gene: TRBJ2-2; D gene: TRBD1; clone size: -; CDR3 DNA: TGTGCCAGCTCACGATTCGACAGGGGAAGCGGACTCAACACCGGGGAGCTGTTTTTT; CDR3 protein: CASSRFDRGSGLNTGELFF
V gene: TRBV28; J gene: TRBJ2-3; D gene: -; clone size: -; CDR3 DNA: TGTGCCAACTCAGCGGGTTTCGGCACAGATACGCAGTATTTT; CDR3 protein: CANSAGFGTDTQYF
V gene: TRBV19; J gene: TRBJ2-1; D gene: TRBD1; clone size: -; CDR3 DNA: TGTGCCAGTAGTGACCCGGGGACAGGGGGACGAAATGAGCAGTTCTTC; CDR3 protein: CASSDPGTGGRNEQFF
V gene: TRBV9; J gene: TRBJ1-2; D gene: -; clone size: -; CDR3 DNA: TGTGCCAGCAGCCCCCGACAGACCTATAACTATGGCTACACCTTC; CDR3 protein: CASSPRQTYNYGYTF
V gene: TRBV12-3/TRBV12-4; J gene: TRBJ2-3; D gene: TRBD2; clone size: -; CDR3 DNA: TGTGCCAGCAGTTTGGGACTAGACCCGCAGTATTTT; CDR3 protein: CASSLGLDPQYF